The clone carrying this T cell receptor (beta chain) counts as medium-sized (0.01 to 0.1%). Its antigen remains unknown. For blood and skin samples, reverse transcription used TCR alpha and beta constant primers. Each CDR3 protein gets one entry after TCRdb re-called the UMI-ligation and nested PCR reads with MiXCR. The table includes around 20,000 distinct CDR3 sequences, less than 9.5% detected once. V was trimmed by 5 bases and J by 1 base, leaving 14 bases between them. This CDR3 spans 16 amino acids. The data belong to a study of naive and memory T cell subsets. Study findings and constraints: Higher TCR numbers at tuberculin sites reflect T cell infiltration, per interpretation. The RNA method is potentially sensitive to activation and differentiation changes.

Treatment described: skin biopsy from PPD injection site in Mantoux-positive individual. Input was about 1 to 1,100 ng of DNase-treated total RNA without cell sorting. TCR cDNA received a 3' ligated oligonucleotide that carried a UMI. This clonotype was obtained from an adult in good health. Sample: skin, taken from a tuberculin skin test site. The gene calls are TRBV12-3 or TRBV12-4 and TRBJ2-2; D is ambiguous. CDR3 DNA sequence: TGTGCCAGCAGTATTCCCCGAAGACTGAACACCGGGGAGCTGTTTTTT. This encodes CASSIPRRLNTGELFF.